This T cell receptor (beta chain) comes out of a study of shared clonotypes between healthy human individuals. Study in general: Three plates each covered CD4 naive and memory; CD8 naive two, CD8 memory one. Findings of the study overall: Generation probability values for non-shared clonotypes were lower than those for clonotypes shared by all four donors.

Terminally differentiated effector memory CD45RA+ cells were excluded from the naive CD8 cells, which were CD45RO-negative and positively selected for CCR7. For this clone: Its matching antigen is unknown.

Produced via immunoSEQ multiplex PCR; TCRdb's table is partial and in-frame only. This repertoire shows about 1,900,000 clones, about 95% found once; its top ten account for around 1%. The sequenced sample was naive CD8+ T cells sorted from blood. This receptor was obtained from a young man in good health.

In DNA form, the CDR3 reads TGTGCCAGCAGTAAGCCAACAGGGACTTCCTACGAGCAGTACTTC. This sequence encodes CASSKPTGTSYEQYF. The chain has TRBV6-1 and TRBJ2-7; D may match TRBD1 or TRBD2 (6 bases each). This CDR3 contains 15 residues. The germline V and J ends were trimmed by 5 bases and 1 base, with 15 bases remaining between them. Germline CDR1 MNHNS, CDR2 SASEGT.